A selection of T cell receptor beta chains follows, all from one sample in a study of T cells in Graves' hyperthyroidism and ophthalmopathy. From the multiplex PCR reads, TCRdb called clonotypes with MiXCR, one entry per CDR3 protein. The sample has approximately 400,000 distinct CDR3 sequences, approximately 18% seen once. What was sequenced was blood. The receptors originated from a man younger than 35 with Graves' ophthalmopathy. Each CDR3 is given with its conserved first and last residue. A D gene is named only where the DNA matches it firmly. The size entry is marked missing in some rows and otherwise reads once, few, many or a size class.

>TRBJ2-3|TRBD2|TRBV7-9|many
CASSFREGTDTQYF
TGTGCCAGCAGCTTCAGGGAGGGGACAGATACGCAGTATTTT
>TRBJ2-5|-|TRBV29-1|-
CSVAWDRETQYF
TGCAGCGTTGCCTGGGATCGGGAGACCCAGTACTTC
>TRBJ2-7|TRBD1|TRBV29-1|few
CSVAGQGSGQYF
TGCAGCGTTGCGGGACAGGGCTCCGGGCAGTACTTC
>TRBJ2-1|TRBD2|TRBV7-3|-
CASSSAGTSGYNEQFF
TGTGCCAGCAGCTCAGCCGGGACTAGCGGGTACAATGAGCAGTTCTTC
>TRBJ1-5|TRBD1|TRBV28|many
CASSLGQGASQPQHF
TGTGCCAGCAGCCTAGGACAGGGGGCGAGTCAGCCCCAGCATTTT
>TRBJ1-1|TRBD1|TRBV19|-
CASSPILDRDTEAFF
TGTGCCAGTAGTCCCATCCTCGACAGGGACACTGAAGCTTTCTTT
>TRBJ2-5|-|TRBV10-3|-
CAIRASGTKETQYF
TGTGCCATCAGAGCTTCCGGGACAAAAGAGACCCAGTACTTC
>TRBJ2-1|-|TRBV6-1|many
CASRAYNEQFF
TGTGCCAGCAGAGCCTACAATGAGCAGTTCTTC
>TRBJ2-7|TRBD2|TRBV5-1|-
CASSPWTSGPYEQYF
TGCGCCAGCAGCCCGTGGACTAGCGGGCCCTACGAGCAGTACTTC
>TRBJ1-4|-|TRBV6-1|many
CASSLGVATNEKLFF
TGTGCCAGTTCCCTGGGGGTGGCAACTAATGAAAAACTGTTTTTT
>TRBJ2-7|TRBD2|TRBV20-1|many
CSAKGGAGTYEQYF
TGCAGTGCAAAGGGTGGAGCGGGAACCTACGAGCAGTACTTC
>TRBJ2-2|-|TRBV27|-
CASSPQGFTGELFF
TGTGCCAGCAGTCCCCAGGGTTTCACCGGGGAGCTGTTTTTT
>TRBJ2-2|-|TRBV24-1|few
CATQLTNTGELFF
TGTGCCACCCAATTGACGAACACCGGGGAGCTGTTTTTT
>TRBJ2-3|-|TRBV5-1|-
CASSLGPLSTDTQYF
TGCGCCAGCAGCTTGGGCCCCCTTAGCACAGATACGCAGTATTTT
>TRBJ2-5|-|TRBV29-1|-
CSVVSGRETQYF
TGCAGCGTTGTCTCGGGGAGGGAGACCCAGTACTTC
>TRBJ1-4|-|TRBV5-1|many
CASSLGANEKLFF
TGCGCCAGCAGCTTGGGGGCAAATGAAAAACTGTTTTTT
>TRBJ2-2|TRBD2|TRBV7-3|-
CASSFGLAAGELFF
TGTGCCAGCAGCTTCGGACTAGCTGCCGGGGAGCTGTTTTTT
>TRBJ1-2|-|TRBV4-1|few
CASSQDSYGYTF
TGTGCCAGCAGTCAGGACAGTTATGGCTACACCTTC
>TRBJ2-4|-|TRBV12-3/TRBV12-4|-
CASSFDSGGTKNIQYF
TGTGCCAGCAGTTTTGACTCCGGAGGAACCAAAAACATTCAGTACTTC
>TRBJ2-1|TRBD2|TRBV6-5|many
CASSYSGGGTYNEQFF
TGTGCCAGCAGTTATAGCGGGGGGGGGACCTACAATGAGCAGTTCTTC
>TRBJ2-5|-|TRBV28|few
CASTYTGFGETQYF
TGTGCCAGCACATACACAGGGTTTGGGGAGACCCAGTACTTC
>TRBJ1-2|TRBD1|TRBV11-2|many
CASSPPGQYHYGYTF
TGTGCCAGCAGCCCACCGGGACAGTATCACTATGGCTACACCTTC
>TRBJ1-5|-|TRBV28|many
CASSLGGYNQPQHF
TGTGCCAGCAGCTTGGGCGGGTACAATCAGCCCCAGCATTTT
>TRBJ2-5|TRBD2|TRBV3-1|many
CASSQVDGGTGETQYF
TGTGCCAGCAGCCAAGTTGACGGGGGGACCGGGGAGACCCAGTACTTC
>TRBJ2-1|TRBD1|TRBV12-3/TRBV12-4|many
CASSPGTGSARNEQFF
TGTGCCAGCAGTCCGGGGACAGGGTCGGCGAGGAATGAGCAGTTCTTC
>TRBJ2-5|-|TRBV5-6|many
CASSFTPQETQYF
TGTGCCAGCAGCTTCACCCCGCAAGAGACCCAGTACTTC
>TRBJ2-1|-|TRBV28|many
CASSLKGYNEQFF
TGTGCCAGCAGTTTAAAGGGATACAATGAGCAGTTCTTC
>TRBJ1-2|-|TRBV6-2/TRBV6-3|many
CASSYEHTRYGYTF
TGTGCCAGCAGTTACGAGCACACTAGGTATGGCTACACCTTC
>TRBJ2-7|-|TRBV6-2/TRBV6-3|many
CASSYRGYGEQYF
TGTGCCAGCAGTTACCGGGGGTACGGCGAGCAGTACTTC
>TRBJ1-6|-|TRBV3-1|-
CASSQEREGGDVNNSPLHF
TGTGCCAGCAGCCAAGAGAGGGAGGGAGGCGACGTTAATAATTCACCCCTCCACTTT
>TRBJ2-1|TRBD2|TRBV6-1|few
CASSERSSGVLNEQFF
TGTGCCAGCAGTGAACGTAGTAGCGGGGTACTTAATGAGCAGTTCTTC
>TRBJ2-5|-|TRBV10-3|-
CAIRNQETQYF
TGTGCCATCAGAAACCAAGAGACCCAGTACTTC
>TRBJ1-1|-|TRBV9|-
CASSVQSSNTEAFF
TGTGCCAGCAGCGTACAGTCATCGAACACTGAAGCTTTCTTT
>TRBJ1-1|TRBD1|TRBV14|few
CASSQGRGTGVNTEAFF
TGTGCCAGCAGCCAAGGAAGGGGGACAGGGGTGAACACTGAAGCTTTCTTT
>TRBJ1-2|TRBD1|TRBV4-1|-
CASSQDKGQTF
TGCGCCAGCAGCCAAGATAAGGGACAGACCTTC
>TRBJ1-2|-|TRBV6-1|once
CASRSEGRTNYGYTF
TGTGCCAGCAGATCAGAGGGCCGGACTAACTATGGCTACACCTTC
>TRBJ2-1|-|TRBV28|many
CASSSIRNEQFF
TGTGCCAGCAGTTCAATAAGGAATGAGCAGTTCTTC
>TRBJ2-2|-|TRBV7-2|few
CASSLAGFLRELFF
TGTGCCAGCAGCTTAGCGGGGTTTTTACGGGAGCTGTTTTTT
>TRBJ1-5|-|TRBV19|-
CASSITGTKYNQPQHF
TGTGCCAGTAGTATAACCGGGACAAAATACAATCAGCCCCAGCATTTT
>TRBJ2-7|TRBD1|TRBV10-3|few
CAISDPTGQGRNEQYF
TGTGCCATCAGTGACCCAACCGGACAGGGAAGGAACGAGCAGTACTTC
>TRBJ1-2|-|TRBV5-1|many
CASSFEGFNYGYTF
TGCGCCAGCAGCTTCGAGGGGTTTAACTATGGCTACACCTTC
>TRBJ2-1|-|TRBV7-2|many
CACRRDSYNEQFF
TGTGCCTGTCGCCGGGACTCCTACAATGAGCAGTTCTTC
>TRBJ2-1|-|TRBV2|many
CASSLGLPNEQFF
TGTGCCAGCAGTTTGGGACTCCCCAATGAGCAGTTCTTC
>TRBJ2-7|-|TRBV6-5|few
CASSYGHSYEQYF
TGTGCCAGCAGTTATGGTCACTCCTACGAGCAGTACTTC
>TRBJ2-3|-|TRBV12-3/TRBV12-4|once
CASFGRGRVETDTQYF
TGTGCCAGCTTTGGAAGAGGCAGGGTGGAGACAGATACGCAGTATTTT
>TRBJ1-2|-|TRBV25-1|few
CASSEWDLDYGYTF
TGTGCCAGCAGTGAATGGGATCTCGACTATGGCTACACCTTC